The 28 T cell receptor beta chains given below trace back to one sample, sequenced in a study of human T cells and chemical hapten exposure. Time point given: patch test 3, about 24 weeks after DPC sensitization. Regarding treatment: therapeutic diphenylcyclopropenone sensitization with weekly scalp DPC. TCRdb reanalysed the RACE reads using MiXCR and keeps one entry per CDR3 protein. In the table there are 80,000 to 100,000 distinct CDR3 sequences, 27% of which are singletons. Sequenced here: whole blood, sampled in connection with sensitization to the hapten diphenylcyclopropenone (DPC). These receptor sequences come from a man aged 35 to 55 with alopecia areata. Some clones in this sample may be carry-over from other donors' samples.

V and J are TRBV5-1 and TRBJ2-2; no definite D call. V lost 5 bases to trimming and J lost 0 bases, with 11 bases between them. Germline loops: CDR1 SGHRS, CDR2 YFSETQ. The CDR3 loop spans 15 amino acids. The CDR3 loop reads CASSKGSANTGELFF. CDR3 sequence (DNA): TGCGCCAGCAGTAAGGGCAGCGCGAACACCGGGGAGCTGTTTTTT.

This clonotype appeared a few times. Here the CDR3 DNA reads TGTGCCAGCAGCCAAGTTTTGATGGGTGAGCAGTTCTTC. It is translated as CASSQVLMGEQFF. V and J are TRBV14 and TRBJ2-1; D not certain. Germline values: CDR1 SGHDN, CDR2 FVKESK. There are 13 residues in the CDR3. V shed 1 base and J shed 9 bases, with 10 bases lying between them.

The rearrangement joins TRBV3-1 to TRBJ2-1; no reliable D call. CDR1 and CDR2 (germline): LGHDT, YNNKEL (reference sequence). The CDR3 runs 15 residues. V was cut by 4 bases and J by 0 bases, with 10 bases left in between. In DNA form, the CDR3 reads TGTGCCAGCAGCCGCGAAATGAGCTCCTACAATGAGCAGTTCTTC. Translation gives CASSREMSSYNEQFF.

The chain has TRBV2 and TRBJ2-3; D perhaps matches TRBD2 (5 bases). V lost 4 bases, J lost 0 bases, and 11 bases lay in between. Germline CDR1 and CDR2: SNHLY and FYNNEI. This CDR3 has 15 amino acids. The CDR3 DNA follows: TGTGCCAGCAGTGGGGTCGGGGAGAGCACAGATACGCAGTATTTT. Its translation is CASSGVGESTDTQYF.

This chain joins TRBV18 and TRBJ1-4; D is perhaps TRBD1 (6 bases). V was pared by 1 base and J by 7 bases, with 10 bases between. Looked up from germline, CDR1 is KGHSH and CDR2 is LQKENI. The CDR3 covers 14 residues. The CDR3 DNA follows: TGTGCCAGCTCACCACGCCAGGACAGTGAAAAACTGTTTTTT. Amino acids: CASSPRQDSEKLFF.

V is TRBV20-1 and J is TRBJ2-5; the D call may be TRBD1 or TRBD2 (5 bases each). Germline V gene lookup returns CDR1 DFQATT and CDR2 SNEGSKA (reference sequence). This CDR3 is 12 amino acids long. The ends were cut back, 5 bases at V and 5 bases at J, with 12 bases in the middle. CDR3 in DNA: TGCAGTGCTCCCGGGGCGAGGGAGACCCAGTACTTC. It yields the protein CSAPGARETQYF.

This chain joins TRBV20-1 and TRBJ1-5; perhaps TRBD1 as D (6 bases). The CDR3 sequence is 12 residues long. Per the germline V gene, CDR1 is DFQATT and CDR2 is SNEGSKA (reference sequence). V was shortened by 5 bases and J by 7 bases, with 12 bases between the two germline ends. The CDR3 protein is CSAHTGSQPQHF. The CDR3 nucleotides read TGCAGTGCTCATACAGGGAGCCAGCCCCAGCATTTT.

The chain has TRBV7-8 and TRBJ2-3; a weak D match, TRBD2 (6 bases). V shed 3 bases and J shed 5 bases, with 15 bases lying between them. The CDR3 length is 15 residues. Germline values: CDR1 SGHVS, CDR2 FQNEAQ. CDR3 bases: TGTGCCAGCAGCTTCCAGACTAGGGTTGGAGATACGCAGTATTTT. It specifies CASSFQTRVGDTQYF. Filled out from reference TRBV7-8 and TRBJ2-3, the complete variable domain reads GAGVSQSPRYKVAKRGQDVALRCDPISGHVSLFWYQQALGQGPEFLTYFQNEAQLDKSGLPSDRFFAERPEGSVSTLKIQRTQQEDSAVYLCASSFQTRVGDTQYFGPGTRLTVL.

This chain joins TRBV12-3 or TRBV12-4 and TRBJ2-1; 9 positions match TRBD2. The V and J ends lost 6 bases and 9 bases, in that order; junction bases with no gene match: 9. The CDR3 runs 14 residues. CDR3 loop: CASSSGTSSGEQFF. CDR3 bases: TGTGCCAGCAGCTCCGGGACTAGCAGCGGTGAGCAGTTCTTC.

V and J are TRBV29-1 and TRBJ2-7; 10 bases are a match to TRBD1. This CDR3 has 14 residues. Germline loops: CDR1 SQVTM, CDR2 ANQGSEA. V dropped 1 base and J dropped 3; count of bases not matched to a gene: 3. The CDR3 bases are TGCAGCGTTGAAGGGACAGGGGGGAACTACGAGCAGTACTTC. It specifies CSVEGTGGNYEQYF.

In its sample, this clonotype was seen a few times. The rearrangement joins TRBV5-1 to TRBJ1-6, with D unresolved. The CDR3 is made up of 16 amino acids. The germline V gene has CDR1 SGHRS and CDR2 YFSETQ. V lost 0 bases to trimming and J lost 0 bases, with 7 bases between them. As DNA, the CDR3 is TGCGCCAGCAGCTTGGATCCGAGCTCCTATAATTCACCCCTCCACTTT. This encodes CASSLDPSSYNSPLHF.

V gene TRBV12-3 or TRBV12-4 combines with J gene TRBJ1-3; no definite D call. The CDR3 is 13 amino acids. Trimming removed 3 bases from V and 3 bases from J, with 6 bases in between. CDR3: CASSFGSGNTIYF. The DNA of the CDR3 is TGTGCCAGCAGTTTCGGCAGTGGAAACACCATATATTTT.

This sequence joins TRBV11-2 and TRBJ2-3; TRBD2 agrees at 10 bases. This CDR3 spans 18 amino acids. CDR1 SGHAT and CDR2 FQNNGV come from the germline V gene. The junction had 10 bases not matched to a gene; V was cut back by 0 bases and J by 4 bases. The CDR3 region is CASSLDLSSGRRSDTQYF. CDR3 coding DNA: TGTGCCAGCAGCTTAGATCTCTCTAGCGGGAGAAGATCAGATACGCAGTATTTT.

The sample holds many counts of this clonotype. The V and J genes are TRBV7-9 and TRBJ2-6; 7 bases are shared with TRBD1. Germline lookup yields CDR1 SEHNR and CDR2 FQNEAQ (reference sequence). The CDR3 is 19 residues long. The junction had 15 bases not matched to a gene; V was cut back by 3 bases and J by 4 bases. This CDR3 reads CASSLGTGTALWGANVLTF. CDR3 DNA: TGTGCCAGCAGCTTGGGTACCGGGACAGCTCTCTGGGGGGCCAACGTCCTGACTTTC.

This chain links TRBV6-2 or TRBV6-3 with TRBJ1-2, with D uncertain. V gave up 4 bases and J gave up 4 bases, with 7 bases separating them. The CDR3 runs to 12 residues. Germline CDR1 and CDR2: MNHEY and SVGEGT. In nucleotides, the CDR3 is TGTGCCAGCAGTTTCCGGATCTATGGCTACACCTTC. Translating gives CASSFRIYGYTF.

This chain uses TRBV20-1 with TRBJ2-1; 14 nucleotides match TRBD2. CDR1 DFQATT and CDR2 SNEGSKA come from the germline V gene (reference sequence). The V and J ends lost 0 bases and 12 bases, in that order; junction bases with no gene match: 13. This CDR3 is 17 amino acids long. This CDR3 reads CSARDGGTSGRSVWQFF. The CDR3 region has the DNA TGCAGTGCTAGAGATGGCGGGACTAGCGGGAGAAGCGTGTGGCAGTTCTTC.

V gene TRBV25-1 combines with J gene TRBJ1-6; TRBD1 might be the D (6 bases). The germline gives CDR1 MGHDK, CDR2 SYGVNS. The CDR3 is 15 amino acids. Trimming left V 7 bases short and J 8 bases short, with 18 bases between. CDR3 protein: CASTRWAGEDSPLHF. CDR3 sequence (DNA): TGTGCCAGCACCCGGTGGGCAGGGGAGGATTCACCCCTCCACTTT.

This clonotype has a handful of counts. The rearrangement uses TRBV12-3 or TRBV12-4 and TRBJ2-7; no definite D call. The CDR3 extends over 12 amino acids. V was trimmed by 2 bases and J by 8 bases, leaving 10 bases between them. This chain's CDR3 is CASSLSRAKQYF. CDR3 nucleotide sequence: TGTGCCAGCAGTTTAAGTCGGGCAAAGCAGTACTTC.

This chain joins TRBV28 and TRBJ2-7, with 7 bases that match TRBD1. The CDR3 consists of 14 residues. Germline V gene data show CDR1 as MDHEN and CDR2 as SYDVKM. V was clipped by 6 bases and J by 2 bases; unmatched bases: 7. CDR3 sequence (DNA): TGTGCCAGCAGCTCGCCTGGGACAGCCTACGAGCAGTACTTC. It translates to CASSSPGTAYEQYF.

V usage is TRBV5-1 and J usage is TRBJ2-3; possible D gene TRBD1, 6 bases. V lost 5 bases, J lost 0 bases, and 19 bases lay in between. The CDR3 length is 17 residues. In germline, CDR1 is SGHRS, CDR2 YFSETQ. The CDR3 reads CASRSGTNFASTDTQYF. CDR3 DNA: TGCGCCAGCAGATCCGGGACAAACTTCGCTAGCACAGATACGCAGTATTTT.

The chain combines TRBV5-1 with TRBJ2-3; the D gene could be TRBD1 or TRBD2 (6 bases each). CDR1 SGHRS and CDR2 YFSETQ come from the germline V gene. V shed 6 bases and J shed 4 bases, with 18 bases lying between them. CDR3 length: 15 amino acids. In nucleotides, the CDR3 is TGCGCCAGCAAGGGGATGTGGGGGGCCCCAGATACGCAGTATTTT. It specifies CASKGMWGAPDTQYF.

This chain joins TRBV3-1 and TRBJ1-2, with 7 positions matching TRBD1. The V gene end was trimmed by 4 bases and the J gene end by 0 bases; junction bases not matched to a gene: 11. The germline CDR1 and CDR2 sequences are LGHDT and YNNKEL (reference sequence). There are 17 residues in the CDR3. The CDR3: CASSPRDRDISNYGYTF. The DNA of the CDR3 is TGTGCCAGCAGCCCCCGGGACAGAGACATTTCTAACTATGGCTACACCTTC.

V and J are TRBV5-4 and TRBJ2-3; 8 nucleotides align to TRBD1. V lost 3 bases, J lost 6 bases, and 9 bases stayed unmatched. Germline CDR1 SGHNT, CDR2 YYREEE (reference sequence). The CDR3 extends over 15 amino acids. The CDR3 nucleotides read TGTGCCAGCAGCTACTGGACAGGGCCGTCTGATACGCAGTATTTT. It yields the protein CASSYWTGPSDTQYF.

The genes are TRBV3-1 and TRBJ1-5, with TRBD1 as a possible D gene (5 bases). The length of the CDR3 is 15 residues. V shed 0 bases and J shed 5 bases, with 11 bases lying between them. From germline, CDR1 is LGHDT and CDR2 YNNKEL (reference sequence). CDR3 DNA: TGTGCCAGCAGCCAAGATTTCACAGGTTATCAGCCCCAGCATTTT. Translating gives CASSQDFTGYQPQHF.

The rearrangement links TRBV3-1 to TRBJ2-1; the D is unclear. The V end lost 4 bases, the J end lost 4 bases, and 11 bases lay between the germline ends. This CDR3 spans 14 amino acids. Germline-derived CDR1 and CDR2 are LGHDT and YNNKEL (reference sequence). The CDR3: CASSPSGGYNEQFF. CDR3 bases: TGTGCCAGCAGCCCATCGGGCGGATACAATGAGCAGTTCTTC.

About this clonotype itself: A junction end diverges from the germline sequence, so it may reflect a read error. The rearrangement links TRBV7-8 to TRBJ1-2, with 9 bases fitting TRBD1. Germline CDR1 and CDR2: SGHVS and FQNEAQ. The CDR3 loop spans 13 amino acids. CDR3 bases: TGTGCCAGCAGCTTGGACTACAGGGGGCCGGTCTACTTC. The encoded protein is CASSLDYRGPVYF. Based on the CDR3 plus reference TRBV7-8 and TRBJ1-2, the full variable domain is GAGVSQSPRYKVAKRGQDVALRCDPISGHVSLFWYQQALGQGPEFLTYFQNEAQLDKSGLPSDRFFAERPEGSVSTLKIQRTQQEDSAVYLCASSLDYRGPVYFGSGTRLTVV.

This clonotype was seen more than once but under ten times. This chain joins TRBV6-6 and TRBJ2-2, with D possibly TRBD2 on 6 matching bases. This CDR3 is 15 amino acids long. V was pared by 4 bases and J by 1 base, with 10 bases between. Germline CDR1 MNHNY, CDR2 SVGAGI (reference sequence). The CDR3 region is CASSSTRLNTGELFF. CDR3 nucleotides: TGTGCCAGCAGTTCGACTAGACTGAACACCGGGGAGCTGTTTTTT.

This clonotype has just a few counts. This chain uses TRBV12-2 with TRBJ1-5; TRBD1, the D gene given by the table, was not confirmed from the DNA. TRBV12-2 is marked as a pseudogene. The CDR3 totals 17 residues. In DNA, the CDR3 is TGTGCAAGTCGCTCCGAAAGCGGGCCCCCGCCGGATCAGCCCCAGCATTTT. Translated: CASRSESGPPPDQPQHF.